Listed here are 32 T cell receptor beta chains from one sample, sequenced in a study of Ad26.COV2.S vaccination and SARS-CoV-2 variants. Treatment here: roughly 19 received Ad26.COV2.S at low or high dose, single or two shots; roughly 5 received placebo; per-sample allocation not given. On day 63 after the first injection, vaccine and placebo recipients gave samples. The protocol was immunoSEQ multiplex PCR, while the TCRdb copy is restricted to in-frame clones and leaves out a portion. Of about 680,000 clones listed, roughly nine tenths are singletons. Sequenced material: peripheral blood, taken in a trial of Ad26.COV2.S vaccine versus placebo. The origin of the receptors is a person between 18 and 65 years old who received the Ad26.COV2.S COVID-19 vaccine or a placebo.

This chain connects TRBV5-4 to TRBJ1-1; 9 positions match TRBD1. Looked up from germline, CDR1 is SGHNT and CDR2 is YYREEE (reference sequence). This CDR3 contains 15 residues. With V trimmed by 4 bases and J by 0 bases, 4 bases remained unmatched. CDR3 loop: CASSPRTGVNTEAFF. The CDR3 region has the DNA TGTGCCAGCAGCCCTCGGACAGGGGTGAACACTGAAGCTTTCTTT.

This chain uses TRBV7-9 with TRBJ2-1, with a possible D match to TRBD1 (6 bases). V lost 1 base to trimming and J lost 3 bases, with 10 bases between them. Germline V gives CDR1 SEHNR, CDR2 FQNEAQ (reference sequence). This CDR3 region has 15 residues. The CDR3 DNA reads as TGTGCCAGCAGCTTAGGGCAGGGGCGCTACAATGAGCAGTTCTTC. Amino acid sequence: CASSLGQGRYNEQFF.

The chain combines TRBV27 with TRBJ2-6, with unresolved D. Deletions cut 6 bases from V and 2 bases from J, with 8 bases between. The CDR3 is 14 amino acids. The germline V gene encodes CDR1 MNHEY and CDR2 SMNVEV (reference sequence). CDR3 sequence (DNA): TGTGCCAGCAGGTCACAGACTGGGGCCAACGTCCTGACTTTC. Translating gives CASRSQTGANVLTF.

V is TRBV7-2 and J is TRBJ1-5; D gene unclear. This CDR3 is 15 amino acids long. Germline values: CDR1 SGHTA, CDR2 FQGNSA. V was pared by 5 bases and J by 6 bases, with 17 bases between. The CDR3 is CASSVLGVGLQPQHF. The CDR3 region has the DNA TGTGCCAGCAGCGTCCTTGGGGTCGGGCTTCAGCCCCAGCATTTT.

The J gene is TRBJ1-2, the V gene TRBV7-9, with D possibly matching TRBD1 (6 bases). The V end lost 1 base, the J end lost 0 bases, and 9 bases lay between the germline ends. This CDR3 has 15 amino acids. The germline V gene encodes CDR1 SEHNR and CDR2 FQNEAQ (reference sequence). The CDR3, as DNA: TGTGCCAGCAGCTTAGTGGGGGACACTAACTATGGCTACACCTTC. Protein: CASSLVGDTNYGYTF. The full variable domain, with the rest looked up from reference TRBV7-9 and TRBJ1-2, is DTGVSQNPRHKITKRGQNVTFRCDPISEHNRLYWYRQTLGQGPEFLTYFQNEAQLEKSRLLSDRFSAERPKGSFSTLEIQRTEQGDSAMYLCASSLVGDTNYGYTFGSGTRLTVV.

The V and J genes are TRBV18 and TRBJ1-2; possible D gene TRBD1, 6 bases. Germline lookup yields CDR1 KGHSH and CDR2 LQKENI. Between the trimmed V and J ends, which lost 3 bases and 4 bases, there was a span of 15 bases. The CDR3 spans 15 residues. CDR3 DNA: TGTGCCAGCTCACCCCCCCAGGGAGGGGGCTATGGCTACACCTTC. Translation: CASSPPQGGGYGYTF.

The chain employs TRBV5-4 and TRBJ1-1, with D unclear. This CDR3 region has 15 residues. Per the germline V gene, CDR1 is SGHNT and CDR2 is YYREEE (reference sequence). The germline V and J ends were trimmed by 4 bases and 1 base, with 14 bases remaining between them. The CDR3 spells CASSKGPGANTEAFF. The CDR3 DNA follows: TGTGCCAGCAGCAAAGGACCGGGAGCGAACACTGAAGCTTTCTTT.

The J gene is TRBJ2-1, the V gene TRBV5-1; 7 bases agree with TRBD2. This CDR3 contains 15 residues. CDR1 and CDR2 from the germline V gene are SGHRS and YFSETQ. Trimming took 4 bases from V and 4 from J; bases not matched to a gene: 8. The CDR3 DNA sequence: TGCGCCAGCAGCCCGGGGGGTTTAGGGTACAATGAGCAGTTCTTC. It codes for CASSPGGLGYNEQFF.

This clone was counted once. This chain links TRBV7-2 with TRBJ2-1, with TRBD2 matching over 7 bases. The V gene end was trimmed by 2 bases and the J gene end by 6 bases; junction bases not matched to a gene: 4. The CDR3 is 14 residues long. Germline loops: CDR1 SGHTA, CDR2 FQGNSA. The CDR3 sequence: CASSLLGGSNEQFF. CDR3 in DNA: TGTGCCAGCAGCTTACTGGGCGGGAGCAATGAGCAGTTCTTC.

The rearrangement uses TRBV7-2 and TRBJ1-3, with 8 positions matching TRBD1. Germline assignment: CDR1 SGHTA and CDR2 FQGNSA. Trimming at V came to 4 bases and at J to 4 bases, leaving 3 bases not matched to a gene. The CDR3 length is 14 residues. This CDR3 reads CASSSQGVGNTIYF. DNA of the CDR3: TGTGCCAGCAGCTCACAGGGGGTCGGAAACACCATATATTTT.

This sequence joins TRBV6-5 and TRBJ1-4; D may be TRBD1 (5 bases). Germline V CDR1 and CDR2: MNHEY, SVGAGI. With 2 bases removed from V and 8 bases from J, the gap between germline ends came to 12 bases. The CDR3 length is 14 residues. CDR3 sequence (DNA): TGTGCCAGCAGTTACCGGGACCGCCGGGAAAAACTGTTTTTT. It specifies CASSYRDRREKLFF.

The count of this clone is one. V usage is TRBV11-2 and J usage is TRBJ2-1; D is tentatively TRBD1 or TRBD2 (5 bases each). Germline loops: CDR1 SGHAT, CDR2 FQNNGV. The CDR3 is 16 amino acids. The V and J ends lost 4 bases and 7 bases respectively, with 20 bases between them. CDR3 sequence reads: CASSSSRAPRGNEQFF. The DNA for the CDR3 is TGTGCCAGCAGCTCCTCGCGGGCTCCGAGGGGAAATGAGCAGTTCTTC.

The V call is TRBV27, the J call TRBJ1-5; 8 bases agree with TRBD1. V was pared by 6 bases and J by 3 bases, with 7 bases of the junction left unmatched. The CDR3 is 15 residues long. Germline CDR1 and CDR2: MNHEY and SMNVEV (reference sequence). The CDR3 region has the DNA TGTGCCAGCAGACCCGGGACAGGTAACAATCAGCCCCAGCATTTT. It specifies CASRPGTGNNQPQHF.

This clone has a single count. This sequence joins TRBV6-1 and TRBJ1-2; D unclear. Trimming stripped 3 bases from V and 2 bases from J, with 7 bases between. CDR3 length equals 13 residues. Looked up from germline, CDR1 is MNHNS and CDR2 is SASEGT. CDR3 nucleotides: TGTGCCAGCAGTGAGAACTGGAACTATGGCTACACCTTC. It yields the protein CASSENWNYGYTF.

V is TRBV27 and J is TRBJ2-7; 10 bases align to TRBD1. There are 14 residues in the CDR3. Germline CDR1 MNHEY, CDR2 SMNVEV (reference sequence). The junction had 4 bases not matched to a gene; V was cut back by 6 bases and J by 2 bases. Here the CDR3 DNA reads TGTGCCAGCAGGGGGGGGACAGGGGCCTACGAGCAGTACTTC. It specifies CASRGGTGAYEQYF.

V is TRBV12-3 or TRBV12-4 and J is TRBJ2-3; no firm D call. CDR3 length equals 13 residues. V gave up 3 bases and J gave up 8 bases, with 12 bases separating them. CDR3 sequence reads: CASSLGYSGTQYF. In DNA form, the CDR3 reads TGTGCCAGCAGTTTGGGCTATTCAGGTACGCAGTATTTT.

This chain uses TRBV5-4 with TRBJ2-2; 8 positions agree with TRBD2. CDR1 and CDR2 (germline): SGHNT, YYREEE (reference sequence). This CDR3 is built from 13 residues. The V and J ends lost 4 bases and 7 bases, in that order; junction bases with no gene match: 3. CDR3 sequence (DNA): TGTGCCAGCAGCCCGGGGGGGATCGGGGAGCTGTTTTTT. Protein sequence: CASSPGGIGELFF.

The V and J genes are TRBV5-1 and TRBJ2-2; unclear D gene. The CDR3 is 15 residues long. Looked up from germline, CDR1 is SGHRS and CDR2 is YFSETQ. Trimming shortened V by 7 bases and J by 4 bases, and 17 bases separated the two germline ends. DNA for the CDR3: TGCGCCAGCGGTAGCCCCTATAGCCCCACCGGGGAGCTGTTTTTT. Translating gives CASGSPYSPTGELFF.

This chain links TRBV11-1 with TRBJ2-5; D is tentatively TRBD1 or TRBD2 (7 bases each). Germline CDR1 and CDR2: SGHAT and FQDESV (reference sequence). The CDR3 is made up of 15 amino acids. V was clipped by 5 bases and J by 5 bases, with 18 bases between them. In DNA form, the CDR3 reads TGTGCCAGCAGCCCCTCCGGGACAGCGGGGGAGACCCAGTACTTC. Amino acid sequence: CASSPSGTAGETQYF.

Only one count was recorded for this clone. One junction end does not reproduce the germline sequence, and a read error may be involved. The chain links TRBV7-7 to TRBJ2-5; unclear D gene. Per the germline V gene, CDR1 is SSHAT and CDR2 is FNYEAQ (reference sequence). The length of the CDR3 is 14 residues. CDR3 in DNA: TGTGCTAGCAGCTTAGGCGGCGGTCAAGAGACCCAGTACTTC. Protein product: CASSLGGGQETQYF.

The chain uses TRBV2 and TRBJ2-2, with unresolved D. The CDR3 extends over 13 amino acids. The germline gives CDR1 SNHLY, CDR2 FYNNEI. The V gene lost 5 bases and the J gene lost 4 bases, with 8 bases spanning the gap. The CDR3 sequence: CASSLESTGELFF. CDR3 coding DNA: TGTGCCAGCAGTCTCGAAAGCACCGGGGAGCTGTTTTTT.

The chain couples TRBV18 to TRBJ1-1, with 7 bases that match TRBD1. After removal of 8 bases from V and 1 base from J, the junction contained 4 bases not matched to a gene. The CDR3 has 13 amino acids. Germline V lookup: CDR1 KGHSH, CDR2 LQKENI. CDR3 loop: CASRSGGNTEAFF. CDR3 in DNA: TGTGCCAGCCGGTCAGGGGGGAACACTGAAGCTTTCTTT. Supplemented by reference TRBV18 and TRBJ1-1, the full variable domain reads NAGVMQNPRHLVRRRGQEARLRCSPMKGHSHVYWYRQLPEEGLKFMVYLQKENIIDESGMPKERFSAEFPKEGPSILRIQQVVRGDSAAYFCASRSGGNTEAFFGQGTRLTVV.

V usage is TRBV5-1 and J usage is TRBJ1-1; D is unresolved. CDR3 length: 15 residues. Germline V gene data show CDR1 as SGHRS and CDR2 as YFSETQ. The germline V and J ends were trimmed by 4 bases and 1 base, with 14 bases remaining between them. This CDR3 is CASSLGQAGNTEAFF. The CDR3 DNA sequence: TGCGCCAGCAGCCTGGGTCAGGCGGGGAACACTGAAGCTTTCTTT.

With regard to this clone: Other DNA sequences within the sample encode an identical CDR3. This sequence joins TRBV3-1 (or the pseudogene TRBV3-2) and TRBJ2-7; D not certain. The CDR3 covers 14 residues. V lost 1 base and J 0 bases, leaving 7 bases between the germline ends. Germline loops: CDR1 LGHDT, CDR2 YNNKEL (reference sequence). The CDR3 sequence is CASSQAVISYEQYF. In DNA form, the CDR3 reads TGTGCCAGCAGCCAAGCGGTTATCTCCTACGAGCAGTACTTC.

This chain joins TRBV6-5 and TRBJ1-5; D call uncertain. V gave up 0 bases and J gave up 7 bases, with 10 bases separating them. CDR1 and CDR2 (germline): MNHEY, SVGAGI. This CDR3 has 14 amino acids. The CDR3 sequence is CASSYSRVAQPQHF. The CDR3 DNA follows: TGTGCCAGCAGTTACTCTCGGGTGGCCCAGCCCCAGCATTTT.

This chain uses TRBV5-6 with TRBJ2-1; 13 positions match TRBD2. The germline V gene has CDR1 SGHDT and CDR2 YYEEEE. Trimming removed 2 bases from V and 4 bases from J; junction bases left unmatched: 6. The CDR3 spans 17 residues. The CDR3 DNA sequence: TGTGCCAGCAGCTTCGGACTAGCGGGAGAGTCATACAATGAGCAGTTCTTC. It yields the protein CASSFGLAGESYNEQFF.

The V gene is TRBV2, the J gene TRBJ2-5, with 7 bases identical to TRBD2. The J segment lost 5 bases and the V segment lost 10 bases, leaving 13 bases of the junction unmatched. This CDR3 is 14 amino acids long. Germline V lookup: CDR1 SNHLY, CDR2 FYNNEI. CDR3 nucleotide sequence: TGTGCCACCCAGAGCGGGGTTGCTTGGGAGACCCAGTACTTC. Its translation is CATQSGVAWETQYF.

This chain joins TRBV5-4 and TRBJ2-7; D gene uncertain. This CDR3 region has 14 residues. V lost 4 bases, J lost 0 bases, and 11 bases lay in between. Germline values: CDR1 SGHNT, CDR2 YYREEE (reference sequence). DNA for the CDR3: TGTGCCAGCAGCACCGACCCAAGCTCCTACGAGCAGTACTTC. Encoded protein: CASSTDPSSYEQYF.

V gene TRBV5-1 combines with J gene TRBJ1-2, with a tentative D call TRBD1 (5 bases). Germline V gene sequence: CDR1 SGHRS, CDR2 YFSETQ. The CDR3 extends over 14 amino acids. V was trimmed by 7 bases and J by 8 bases, leaving 21 bases between them. This CDR3 is CASASGPLEGGYTF. The CDR3, as DNA: TGCGCCAGCGCCTCGGGGCCCTTGGAGGGAGGCTACACCTTC. Full variable domain (rest looked up from reference TRBV5-1 and TRBJ1-2): KAGVTQTPRYLIKTRGQQVTLSCSPISGHRSVSWYQQTPGQGLQFLFEYFSETQRNKGNFPGRFSGRQFSNSRSEMNVSTLELGDSALYLCASASGPLEGGYTFGSGTRLTVV.

The chain has TRBV12-3 or TRBV12-4 and TRBJ2-7; D tentatively reads TRBD1 or TRBD2 (6 bases each). The CDR3 has 13 residues. V was clipped by 8 bases and J by 3 bases, with 14 bases between them. CDR3 sequence reads: CASGRGTLYEQYF. The CDR3 nucleotides are TGTGCCAGCGGAAGGGGGACTCTCTACGAGCAGTACTTC.

The chain links TRBV27 to TRBJ2-7; 7 bases line up with TRBD1. Per the germline V gene, CDR1 is MNHEY and CDR2 is SMNVEV (reference sequence). The CDR3 consists of 14 residues. The junction had 7 bases not matched to a gene; V was cut back by 5 bases and J by 3 bases. In DNA form, the CDR3 reads TGTGCCAGCAGTCCCCGACAGGGAATCTACGAGCAGTACTTC. It codes for CASSPRQGIYEQYF.

This clone was detected once. V gene TRBV2 combines with J gene TRBJ1-1, with 10 bases lining up with TRBD1. Germline CDR1 SNHLY, CDR2 FYNNEI. This CDR3 has 15 residues. V shed 6 bases, J shed 5 bases, and the junction held 9 bases outside the gene matches. The CDR3 region has the DNA TGTGCCAGCAGGGCCCGACAGGGGGCGGTAACTGAAGCTTTCTTT. It specifies CASRARQGAVTEAFF.